This T cell receptor beta chain was recorded in a study of shared clonotypes between healthy human individuals. The overall study: The study enrolled a couple of women and three men aged 18 to 49. The study used three CD4 naive, three CD4 memory, two CD8 naive and one CD8 memory plate per donor. Study results and caveats: Of the naive CD4 clonotypes, roughly 5.5% were shared across a handful of donors.

Sequencing was performed with immunoSEQ multiplex PCR; in TCRdb, only in-frame clones are kept and a portion is missing. The table includes millions of clones, 90% to 95% detected once. With respect to this clone: Its cognate antigen is unknown.

The CDR3 has 15 residues. Germline trimming cut 5 bases from V and 1 base from J; bases unmatched to any gene: 4. Germline values: CDR1 LGHNA, CDR2 YNFKEQ. The origin of this receptor is a man aged 18 to 35 in good health. Specimen: naive CD4+ T cells sorted from blood. Subset denoted: CD45RA+ positively selected. The chain recombines TRBV4-2 with TRBJ2-7, with 11 bases aligning to TRBD2. CDR3: CASSLGTSGSYEQYF. The CDR3 nucleotides read TGTGCCAGCAGCTTAGGGACTAGCGGATCCTACGAGCAGTACTTC.